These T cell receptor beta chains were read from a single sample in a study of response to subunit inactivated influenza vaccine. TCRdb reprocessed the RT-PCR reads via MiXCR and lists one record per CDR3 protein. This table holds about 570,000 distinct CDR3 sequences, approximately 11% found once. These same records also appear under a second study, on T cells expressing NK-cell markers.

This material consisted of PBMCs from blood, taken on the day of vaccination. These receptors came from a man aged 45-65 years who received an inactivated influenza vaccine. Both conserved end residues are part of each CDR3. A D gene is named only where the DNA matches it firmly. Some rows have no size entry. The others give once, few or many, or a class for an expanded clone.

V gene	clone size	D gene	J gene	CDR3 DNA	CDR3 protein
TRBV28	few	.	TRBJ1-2	TGTGCCAGCAGTCGTGGGGGGCCCCAGGATGGCTACACCTTC	CASSRGGPQDGYTF
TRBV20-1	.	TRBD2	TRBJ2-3	TGCAGTGCCACCGGGTGGGCGGGGGTGGCAGATACGCAGTATTTT	CSATGWAGVADTQYF
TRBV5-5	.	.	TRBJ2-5	TGTGCCAGCAGTTATGGCAATAGCGTTGAGGGGACCCAGTACTTC	CASSYGNSVEGTQYF
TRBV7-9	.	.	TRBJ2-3	TGTGCCAGCAGCGGACGGGGGATCGGAGATACGCAGTATTTT	CASSGRGIGDTQYF
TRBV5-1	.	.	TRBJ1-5	TGCGCCAGCAGCAAAGAGGGCTATAGCAATCAGCCCCAGCATTTT	CASSKEGYSNQPQHF
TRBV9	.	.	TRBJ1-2	TGTGCCAGCAGCCCCCATCTGGGTGAGGGAGGGGTCAACTCTGGCTACACCTTC	CASSPHLGEGGVNSGYTF
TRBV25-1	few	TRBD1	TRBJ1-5	TGTGCCAGCACCCGGGACAGGGAACAAGGAACCAATCAGCCCCAGCATTTT	CASTRDREQGTNQPQHF
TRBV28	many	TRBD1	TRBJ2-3	TGTGCCAGCAGCCCCGTCCGACAGGGGACGCAGTATTTT	CASSPVRQGTQYF
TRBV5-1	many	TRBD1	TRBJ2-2	TGCGCCAGCAGCTGGGACAGGGTTGGGAACACCGGGGAGCTGTTTTTT	CASSWDRVGNTGELFF
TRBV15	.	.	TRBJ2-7	TGTGCCACCTCGGAGGGGAGCTACGAGCAGTACTTC	CATSEGSYEQYF
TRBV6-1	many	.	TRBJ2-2	TGTGCCAGCACCATGACAGAGAACACCGGGGAGCTGTTTTTT	CASTMTENTGELFF
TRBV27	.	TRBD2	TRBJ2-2	TGTGCCAGCAGTTTAGCTACTAGCGGGAGCTACACCGGGGAGCTGTTTTTT	CASSLATSGSYTGELFF
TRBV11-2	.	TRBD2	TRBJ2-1	TGTGCCAGCAAAGGACTAGCGGGAGGACCCCACCAATACAATGAGCAGTTCTTC	CASKGLAGGPHQYNEQFF
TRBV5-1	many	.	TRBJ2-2	TGCGCCAGCAGCTTGGCCATTGACGCGATTGGGGAGCTGTTTTTT	CASSLAIDAIGELFF
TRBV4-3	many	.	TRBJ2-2	TGCGCCAGCAGCCAAGAAGGGGACTCAGGGTACGGCGGGGAGCTGTTTTTT	CASSQEGDSGYGGELFF
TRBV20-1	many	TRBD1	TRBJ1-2	TGCAGTGCTAGAGATGGGCGGGAGGGGGCGCATGGCTACACCTTC	CSARDGREGAHGYTF